This T cell receptor (beta chain) stems from a study of blood T cell repertoires in COVID-19. On the study more broadly: From the United States, Italy and Spain came samples of acute and convalescent COVID-19. In each case, the material was cDNA or gDNA derived from T cells, B-cell-depleted T cells, or PBMCs.

The CDR3 has 17 amino acids. Germline CDR1 and CDR2: KGHSH and LQKENI. The ends lost 3 bases at V and 7 bases at J; junction bases unmatched: 12. Assay used: immunoSEQ multiplex PCR; TCRdb lists only in-frame clones, some missing. The sample contains fewer than 40,000 clones, more than 85% of which appear only once. This sequence originates from a human donor in a cohort sampled during active COVID-19. J is TRBJ2-7 and V is TRBV18; the match to TRBD2 covers 13 bases. Source material: peripheral blood. The CDR3 spells CASSPRTSGSSAWEQYF. Written as DNA, the CDR3 is TGTGCCAGCTCACCGAGGACTAGCGGGAGTTCAGCGTGGGAGCAGTACTTC.